The 20 T cell receptor beta chains below were found in one sample sequenced in a study of T cell repertoires in cytomegalovirus infection. TCRdb redid the calling of the reads with MiXCR, one entry per CDR3 protein. The table shows roughly 500,000 distinct CDR3 sequences, with 16% occurring only once. The sequenced sample consisted of CD8+ T cells from PBMCs. The receptors originated from a human donor in good health (CMV status not recorded). Some clones in this sample may be carry-over from other donors' samples.

The rearrangement joins TRBV2 to TRBJ2-7; TRBD2 agrees at 9 bases. This CDR3 region has 17 residues. Germline CDR1 SNHLY, CDR2 FYNNEI. Trimming removed 8 bases from V and 4 bases from J; junction bases left unmatched: 18. CDR3 amino acids: CASGEVSGSNEWYEQYF. In nucleotides, the CDR3 is TGTGCCAGCGGGGAGGTTAGCGGGAGCAATGAGTGGTACGAGCAGTACTTC.

There are a few counts of this clonotype. The V call is TRBV4-1, the J call TRBJ1-4, with a possible D match to TRBD1 (6 bases). V was pared by 1 base and J by 5 bases, with 11 bases between. Germline CDR1 is MGHRA and CDR2 is YSYEKL. The CDR3 contains 15 residues. The chain's CDR3 is CASSQVGGLNEKLFF. The DNA of the CDR3 is TGCGCCAGCAGCCAAGTGGGGGGCCTGAATGAAAAACTGTTTTTT.

Regarding this clonotype: Being one base from a much bigger clone, this may be a read error. The chain joins TRBV19 to TRBJ1-1; possible D gene TRBD1, 5 bases. Trimming took 9 bases from V and 5 from J, leaving 25 bases between them. The CDR3 sequence is 16 residues long. Germline CDR1 LNHDA, CDR2 SQIVND (reference sequence). The CDR3 region is CASGNPGPLGGTEAFF. The CDR3, as DNA: TGTGCCAGCGGGAACCCGGGACCTCTAGGAGGGACTGAAGCTTTCTTT.

The sample holds a few counts of this clonotype. V is TRBV28 and J is TRBJ1-1; D is possibly TRBD1 (5 bases). Trimming left V 5 bases short and J 1 base short, with 14 bases between. The CDR3 is 15 residues long. The germline gives CDR1 MDHEN, CDR2 SYDVKM. The DNA for the CDR3 is TGTGCCAGCAGTGGGGGGACTCAGCCGAACACTGAAGCTTTCTTT. Translated, it gives CASSGGTQPNTEAFF.

The chain has TRBV10-3 and TRBJ2-7, with 7 bases fitting TRBD1. J gave up 5 bases and V 6 bases, and 7 bases lay outside the gene matches. CDR3 length equals 13 residues. Germline V gene data show CDR1 as ENHRY and CDR2 as SYGVKD. In DNA form, the CDR3 reads TGTGCCATCAGCCAGGGGGACCGGAACGAGCAGTACTTC. This codes for CAISQGDRNEQYF.

The rearrangement joins TRBV20-1 to TRBJ1-5; D not resolved. The CDR3 length is 15 residues. Trimming removed 0 bases at V and 1 base at J, with 10 bases between. Germline CDR1 is DFQATT and CDR2 is SNEGSKA (reference sequence). CDR3 sequence reads: CSARDRVSSNQPQHF. The DNA of the CDR3 is TGCAGTGCTAGAGATCGGGTATCCAGCAATCAGCCCCAGCATTTT.

This clonotype was observed at least ten times. The chain joins TRBV7-9 to TRBJ1-5; D may be TRBD1 (5 bases). V lost 2 bases, J lost 8 bases, and 10 bases lay in between. The CDR3 is 13 residues long. The V gene's germline CDR1 is SEHNR and CDR2 FQNEAQ (reference sequence). The CDR3 loop is CASSLSGYEPQHF. CDR3 nucleotides: TGTGCCAGCAGCTTATCAGGGTATGAGCCCCAGCATTTT. The whole variable domain, filled in from reference TRBV7-9 and TRBJ1-5, reads DTGVSQNPRHKITKRGQNVTFRCDPISEHNRLYWYRQTLGQGPEFLTYFQNEAQLEKSRLLSDRFSAERPKGSFSTLEIQRTEQGDSAMYLCASSLSGYEPQHFGDGTRLSIL.

This clonotype was seen a few times. The V gene is TRBV7-9, the J gene TRBJ1-2; 7 bases are a match to TRBD1. Germline values: CDR1 SEHNR, CDR2 FQNEAQ (reference sequence). The CDR3 has 13 amino acids. Trimming removed 3 bases from V and 4 bases from J; junction bases left unmatched: 2. CDR3 coding DNA: TGTGCCAGCAGCTTGACAGGGACCTATGGCTACACCTTC. As protein: CASSLTGTYGYTF.

CDR3: CATSDGRDNRQETQYF. The CDR3 DNA follows: TGTGCCACCAGTGACGGACGGGACAATCGACAAGAGACCCAGTACTTC. The chain recombines TRBV24-1 with TRBJ2-5; possible D gene TRBD1, 6 bases. Germline CDR1 reads KGHDR; CDR2 reads SFDVKD. Trimming pared 4 bases from V and 2 bases from J, leaving 16 bases between. This CDR3 region has 16 residues.

This clonotype occurred many times. V gene TRBV7-2 combines with J gene TRBJ1-2; 8 nucleotides line up with TRBD1. The CDR3 runs to 15 residues. Germline CDR1 SGHTA, CDR2 FQGNSA. Trimming cost V 5 bases and J 8 bases; bases outside gene matches: 13. The CDR3 reads CASSVTGGGNGGYTF. The CDR3 nucleotides read TGTGCCAGCAGCGTTACAGGGGGAGGAAACGGCGGCTACACCTTC.

The table lists this clonotype with a few counts. The V call is TRBV27, the J call TRBJ2-7, with 9 bases fitting TRBD1. V was pared by 4 bases and J by 5 bases, with 3 bases of the junction left unmatched. Per the germline V gene, CDR1 is MNHEY and CDR2 is SMNVEV (reference sequence). The CDR3 runs to 13 residues. The CDR3 DNA follows: TGTGCCAGCAGTTCAAGGGACAGGGACGAGCAGTACTTC. Encoded protein: CASSSRDRDEQYF.

The chain has TRBV27 and TRBJ2-1; 8 bases match TRBD1. Germline lookup yields CDR1 MNHEY and CDR2 SMNVEV (reference sequence). This CDR3 has 13 amino acids. V was pared by 2 bases and J by 12 bases, with 6 bases of the junction left unmatched. This CDR3 reads CASSLGTGDGQFF. In nucleotides, the CDR3 is TGTGCCAGCAGTTTAGGGACAGGCGACGGGCAGTTCTTC.

This clonotype was recorded many times. CDR3 protein: CASSPDAYSPLHF. The CDR3 bases are TGTGCCAGCAGCCCCGATGCGTATTCACCCCTCCACTTT. The V gene is TRBV7-8, the J gene TRBJ1-6; no clear D gene. Trimming pared 5 bases from V and 8 bases from J, leaving 10 bases between. This CDR3 contains 13 residues. From germline, CDR1 is SGHVS and CDR2 FQNEAQ.

The chain is built from TRBV4-1 and TRBJ1-1, with a tentative D call TRBD1 (6 bases). This CDR3 region has 14 residues. Trimming removed 2 bases at V and 3 bases at J, with 10 bases between. Germline assignment: CDR1 MGHRA and CDR2 YSYEKL. DNA for the CDR3: TGCGCCAGCAGCCAAATGGAGGGGGACACTGAAGCTTTCTTT. Residues: CASSQMEGDTEAFF.

This clonotype was seen a few times. This chain links TRBV30 with TRBJ2-7; D possibly uses TRBD1 or TRBD2 (5 bases each). The CDR3 has 17 residues. Trimming cost V 5 bases and J 4 bases, with 27 bases left between them. Germline V gene lookup returns CDR1 GTSNPN and CDR2 SVGIG (reference sequence). The CDR3 protein is CAWRYWDGHSGLYEQYF. The CDR3, as DNA: TGTGCCTGGCGCTACTGGGACGGACACTCTGGACTTTACGAGCAGTACTTC.

This clonotype has ten or more counts. The genes are TRBV7-3 and TRBJ2-5; 9 nucleotides match TRBD2. The CDR3 covers 15 residues. The V gene's germline CDR1 is SGHTA and CDR2 FQGTGA. V lost 5 bases, J lost 5 bases, and 9 bases stayed unmatched. The CDR3 loop reads CASSLGGGAQETQYF. The CDR3 DNA follows: TGTGCCAGCAGCCTGGGCGGGGGGGCCCAGGAGACCCAGTACTTC.

This clonotype occurred many times. The V and J genes are TRBV5-1 and TRBJ2-7; no definite D call. Trimming took off 0 bases at V and 3 bases at J, with 13 bases between the two ends. The CDR3 covers 15 residues. Germline V CDR1 and CDR2: SGHRS, YFSETQ. CDR3 in DNA: TGCGCCAGCAGCTTGGCCTCCAACAACCTCTACGAGCAGTACTTC. Translation gives CASSLASNNLYEQYF.

There are many counts of this clonotype. The chain links TRBV15 to TRBJ2-5; D unclear. In germline, CDR1 is LNHNV, CDR2 YYDKDF (reference sequence). V was trimmed by 0 bases and J by 6 bases, leaving 8 bases between them. This CDR3 has 13 amino acids. The CDR3 nucleotides read TGTGCCACCAGCAGAGATAAGACGAAGACCCAGTACTTC. Translation gives CATSRDKTKTQYF.

This chain uses TRBV2 with TRBJ1-1; 9 bases are a match to TRBD1. J lost 1 base, V lost 8 bases, and 8 bases had no gene match. Germline V gives CDR1 SNHLY, CDR2 FYNNEI. The CDR3 totals 15 residues. The CDR3 is CASQPEGQGNTEAFF. CDR3 nucleotides: TGTGCCAGCCAACCGGAGGGACAGGGGAACACTGAAGCTTTCTTT.

This clonotype was observed at least ten times. V is TRBV19 and J is TRBJ1-1; D possibly corresponds to TRBD1 (6 bases). Germline-derived CDR1 and CDR2 are LNHDA and SQIVND (reference sequence). The CDR3 loop spans 15 amino acids. V lost 4 bases and J 0 bases, leaving 12 bases between the germline ends. The CDR3 here is CASSTRTVMNTEAFF. The CDR3 bases are TGTGCCAGTAGTACAAGGACAGTTATGAACACTGAAGCTTTCTTT.